This T cell receptor (beta chain) was sequenced for a study of cytomegalovirus exposure and HLA in healthy donors. This clone was recorded once. This PCR relied on a set of 60 Vbeta primers and 13 Jbeta primers. Using immunoSEQ multiplex PCR, the repertoire was profiled, and TCRdb retains in-frame clones only, with some absent. The sample records about 200,000 clones, 79% being singletons. This TCR was sampled from a girl between 5 and 17 years old in good health and CMV-seropositive. The sequenced sample consisted of PBMCs.

The CDR3, as DNA: TGTGCCAGTAGTACTGGGACAGGGGGCTTCCAAGAGACCCAGTACTTC. Protein: CASSTGTGGFQETQYF. V gene TRBV19 combines with J gene TRBJ2-5, with 12 bases that match TRBD1. This CDR3 comprises 16 residues. With V trimmed by 4 bases and J by 1 base, 4 bases remained unmatched. CDR1 is LNHDA, CDR2 SQIVND, per germline (reference sequence).